A single sample is the source of the 5 T cell receptor beta chains below, sequenced in a study of Ad26.COV2.S vaccination and SARS-CoV-2 variants. Treatment reported: 15 to 20 received Ad26.COV2.S at low or high dose, single or two shots; several received placebo; per-sample allocation not given. Day 63 following the first vaccine or placebo injection was when the samples were taken. Profiled with immunoSEQ multiplex PCR; TCRdb holds only in-frame clones, not every one. The table has 200,000 to 250,000 clones, roughly 90% seen once. The specimen comprised peripheral blood, sampled in a trial of Ad26.COV2.S vaccine versus placebo. Every receptor here comes from a person between 18 and 65 years old who received the Ad26.COV2.S COVID-19 vaccine or a placebo.

The DNA for the CDR3 is TGTGCCAGCAGCCCCCTGGCCGCGGGGGAGACCCAGTACTTC. As protein: CASSPLAAGETQYF. The chain recombines TRBV5-5 with TRBJ2-5; tentative D call: TRBD2 (6 bases). The V end was cut by 4 bases, the J end by 5 bases, with 15 bases between. Germline-derived CDR1 and CDR2 are SGHKS and YYEKEE (reference sequence). CDR3 size: 14 residues.

The V gene is TRBV30, the J gene TRBJ2-7; D gene unclear. V shed 0 bases and J shed 4 bases, with 7 bases lying between them. The germline CDR1 and CDR2 sequences are GTSNPN and SVGIG (reference sequence). CDR3 size: 12 residues. The CDR3 bases are TGTGCCTGGAGTGTAGGCCAATACGAGCAGTACTTC. Translating it yields CAWSVGQYEQYF.

The chain has TRBV25-1 and TRBJ2-1, with TRBD2 identical over 14 bases. After removal of 2 bases from V and 10 bases from J, the junction contained 13 bases not matched to a gene. The CDR3 consists of 18 residues. Germline V gene lookup returns CDR1 MGHDK and CDR2 SYGVNS. The CDR3 nucleotides are TGTGCCAGCAGTGAACCGGGACTAGCGGGAGACCACGGCGGCGAGCAGTTCTTC. This codes for CASSEPGLAGDHGGEQFF.

This chain joins TRBV10-1 and TRBJ2-7; 11 bases match TRBD1. The CDR3 runs to 18 residues. Looked up from germline, CDR1 is WNHNN and CDR2 is SYGVQD (reference sequence). Trimming removed 7 bases from V and 5 bases from J; junction bases left unmatched: 19. CDR3 DNA sequence: TGCGCCAGCAAGAACTACCCCCGGGACAGGGGGTTTATCCACGAGCAGTACTTC. Its protein is CASKNYPRDRGFIHEQYF.

The chain carries TRBV27 and TRBJ2-7, with 13 positions matching TRBD2. The CDR3 length is 18 residues. Germline trimming cut 3 bases from V and 3 bases from J; bases unmatched to any gene: 11. Germline CDR1 and CDR2: MNHEY and SMNVEV (reference sequence). The CDR3 spells CASSLQPPGLAGLYEQYF. The CDR3 region has the DNA TGTGCCAGCAGTTTGCAGCCCCCGGGACTAGCGGGACTCTACGAGCAGTACTTC.